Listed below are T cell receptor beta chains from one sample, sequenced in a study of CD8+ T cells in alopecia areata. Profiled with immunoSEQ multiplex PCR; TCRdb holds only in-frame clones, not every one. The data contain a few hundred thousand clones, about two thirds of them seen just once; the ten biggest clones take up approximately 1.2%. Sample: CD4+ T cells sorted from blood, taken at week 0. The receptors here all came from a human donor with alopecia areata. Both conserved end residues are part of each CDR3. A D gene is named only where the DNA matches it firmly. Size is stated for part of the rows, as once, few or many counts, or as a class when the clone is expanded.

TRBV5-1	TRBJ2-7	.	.	TGCGCCAGCAGCAGAGGACTGCAAGACTACGAGCAGTACTTC	CASSRGLQDYEQYF
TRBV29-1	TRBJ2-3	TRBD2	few	TGCAGCGTTGAAGGGACTAGCGGAGAAGTAGATACGCAGTATTTT	CSVEGTSGEVDTQYF
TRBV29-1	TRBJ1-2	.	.	TGCAGCGTTCGAGGAGCGTATGGCTACACCTTC	CSVRGAYGYTF
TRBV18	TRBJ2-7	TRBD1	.	TGTGCCAGCTCGCCTGGGGACAGGGGCTCCGAGCAGTACTTC	CASSPGDRGSEQYF
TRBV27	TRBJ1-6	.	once	TGTGCCAGCAACGTCGCGGCGTTGGGGAATTCACCCCTCCACTTT	CASNVAALGNSPLHF
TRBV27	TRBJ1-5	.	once	TGTGCCAGCAGGGACAGAAATCAGCCCCAGCATTTT	CASRDRNQPQHF
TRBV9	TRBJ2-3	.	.	TGTGCCAGCAGCGTAAGGGGGGGTGGCACAGATACGCAGTATTTT	CASSVRGGGTDTQYF
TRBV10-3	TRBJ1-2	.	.	TGTGCCATCAGTGAGGGCTCTAACTATGGCTACACCTTC	CAISEGSNYGYTF
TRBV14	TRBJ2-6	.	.	TGTGCCAGCAGCCTTAGCTCTGGGGCCAACGTCCTGACTTTC	CASSLSSGANVLTF
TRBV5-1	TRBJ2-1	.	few	TGCGCCAGCAGCTTGTCAGGGGTGAGCTCCTACAATGAGCAGTTCTTC	CASSLSGVSSYNEQFF
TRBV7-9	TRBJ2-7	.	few	TGTGCCAGCAGCTTAGCGGGGGAGCAGTACTTC	CASSLAGEQYF
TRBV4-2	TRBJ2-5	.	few	TGTGCCAGCAGCCGAGTGTCGCAGACCCGGGCGGGAGAGACCCAGTACTTC	CASSRVSQTRAGETQYF
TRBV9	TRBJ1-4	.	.	TGTGCCAGCAGCGTAGGGCCGATTAATGAAAAACTGTTTTTT	CASSVGPINEKLFF
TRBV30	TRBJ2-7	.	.	TGTGCCTGGAGTGTACTGACAGTCCACGGGCAGTACTTC	CAWSVLTVHGQYF
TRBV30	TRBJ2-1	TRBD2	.	TGTGCCGGGTCGGGGACTAGCGGGTCTAATGAGCAGTTCTTC	CAGSGTSGSNEQFF
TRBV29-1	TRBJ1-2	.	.	TGCAGCGTAATGGGGTATGAGGGCTACACCTTC	CSVMGYEGYTF
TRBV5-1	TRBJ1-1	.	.	TGCGCCAGCAGCTTCCGGGCCCTGAACACTGAAGCTTTCTTT	CASSFRALNTEAFF
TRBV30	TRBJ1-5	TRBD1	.	TGTGCCTGGAGTGTCGTCCCAGGGGGCCCCCTCAATCAGCCCCAGCATTTT	CAWSVVPGGPLNQPQHF
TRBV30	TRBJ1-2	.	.	TGTGCCTGGAGGCATGGCAGGAACTATGGCTACACCTTC	CAWRHGRNYGYTF
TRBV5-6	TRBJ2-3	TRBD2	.	TGTGCCAGCAGCAACGGACTAGCGGGGGGTTCAGATACGCAGTATTTT	CASSNGLAGGSDTQYF
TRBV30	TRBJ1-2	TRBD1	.	TGCGCTTATCAGGGGGGTCACGGCTACACCTTC	CAYQGGHGYTF
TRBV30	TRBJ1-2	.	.	TGTGCCTGGAGCGTCCACAGCTATGGCTACACCTTC	CAWSVHSYGYTF
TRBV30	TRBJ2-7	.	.	TGTGCCTCCACGATCGGACGGTCGGGGCGCGAGCAGTACTTC	CASTIGRSGREQYF
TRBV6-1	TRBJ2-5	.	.	TGTGCCAGCCGGAATAGCGGAAACCAAGAGACCCAGTACTTC	CASRNSGNQETQYF
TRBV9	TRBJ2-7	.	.	TGTGCCAGCAGCGTATACGCGGGGGCGAGCTACGAGCAGTACTTC	CASSVYAGASYEQYF
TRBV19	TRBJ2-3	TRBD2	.	TGTGCCAGTAGTCGGCGGGGGGGCCCAGATACGCAGTATTTT	CASSRRGGPDTQYF
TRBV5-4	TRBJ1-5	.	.	TGTGCCAGCAGCCCGACAGGCGGTCAGCCCCAGCATTTT	CASSPTGGQPQHF
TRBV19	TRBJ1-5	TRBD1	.	TGTGCCAGTAGTTTCCCGGGACAGAACAATCAGCCCCAGCATTTT	CASSFPGQNNQPQHF
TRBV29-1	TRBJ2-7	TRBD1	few	TGCAGCGTTGGGAACCTTGCAGGGGGCCTTTACGAGCAGTACTTC	CSVGNLAGGLYEQYF
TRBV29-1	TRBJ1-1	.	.	TGCAGCGTTGGTAGCGACGGGTACACTGAAGCTTTCTTT	CSVGSDGYTEAFF
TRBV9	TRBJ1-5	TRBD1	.	TGTGCCAGCAGCCCAGAGGGACAGTTAAATCAGCCCCAGCATTTT	CASSPEGQLNQPQHF
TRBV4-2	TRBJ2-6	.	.	TGTGCCAGCAGCCTCAGCTCTGGGGCCAACGTCCTGACTTTC	CASSLSSGANVLTF
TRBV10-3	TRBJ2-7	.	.	TGTGCCATCAGAGTAACCTTTAGCTCCTACGAGCAGTACTTC	CAIRVTFSSYEQYF
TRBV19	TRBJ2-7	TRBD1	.	TGTGCCAGTAGCCCGACAGGGACAGTTTACGAGCAGTACTTC	CASSPTGTVYEQYF
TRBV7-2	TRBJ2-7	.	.	TGTGCCAGCAGCTTACAGGGCAGGGACTACGAGCAGTACTTC	CASSLQGRDYEQYF
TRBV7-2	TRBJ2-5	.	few	TGTGCCAGCAGCTCGAACCAGGGGATGGAGACCCAGTACTTC	CASSSNQGMETQYF
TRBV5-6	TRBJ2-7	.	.	TGTGCCAGCAGCCAAGGGGGTTACGAGCAGTACTTC	CASSQGGYEQYF
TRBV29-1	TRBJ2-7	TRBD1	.	TGCAGCGTTGGTCCCCGGACAGGGGCCTACGAGCAGTACTTC	CSVGPRTGAYEQYF
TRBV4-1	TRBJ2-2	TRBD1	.	TGCGCCAGCGGGCTACAGGGGGCGAACACCGGGGAGCTGTTTTTT	CASGLQGANTGELFF
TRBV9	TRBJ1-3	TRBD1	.	TGTGCCAGCAGCGGGACAGGGGGCAGGGGAAACACCATATATTTT	CASSGTGGRGNTIYF
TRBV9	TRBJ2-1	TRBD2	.	TGTGCCAGCAGCCACCCGGGGAGGGGCAGTCGCAATGAGCAGTTCTTC	CASSHPGRGSRNEQFF
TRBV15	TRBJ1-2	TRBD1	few	TGTGCCACCAGCATAGGGGGCAACTATGGCTACACCTTC	CATSIGGNYGYTF
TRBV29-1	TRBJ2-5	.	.	TGCATCTCTACTCAGGGGGAGACCCAGTACTTC	CISTQGETQYF
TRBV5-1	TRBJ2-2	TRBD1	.	TGCGCCAGCAGCGCGACAGGGGTGACCGGGGAGCTGTTTTTT	CASSATGVTGELFF
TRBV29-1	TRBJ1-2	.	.	TGCAGCGTCGGCCCTCCGGGACCGTTAAACTATGGCTACACCTTC	CSVGPPGPLNYGYTF
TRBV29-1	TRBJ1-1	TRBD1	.	TGCAGCGCTGTGACAGGGGAAGCTTTCTTT	CSAVTGEAFF
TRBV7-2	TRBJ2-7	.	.	TGTGCCAGCAGCTTAGTTCAGGCAGGGACCTACGAGCAGTACTTC	CASSLVQAGTYEQYF
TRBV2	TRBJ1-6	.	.	TGTGCCAGCAAGTTTCTCTCACCCCTCCACTTT	CASKFLSPLHF
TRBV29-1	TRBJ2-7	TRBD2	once	TGCAGCGCACCCGGCGTTCGGGAGGGCGAGCAGTACTTC	CSAPGVREGEQYF
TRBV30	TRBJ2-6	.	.	TGTGCCTGGAGTGCCCATAGCTCTGGGGCCAACGTCCTGACTTTC	CAWSAHSSGANVLTF
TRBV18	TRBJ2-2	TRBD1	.	TGTGCCGCGTCGGGACAGCCGAACACCGGGGAGCTGTTTTTT	CAASGQPNTGELFF
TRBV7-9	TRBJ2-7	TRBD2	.	TGTGCCAGCAGCTTAGGGGCTAGCGGGGGAATCCCCTACGAGCAGTACTTC	CASSLGASGGIPYEQYF
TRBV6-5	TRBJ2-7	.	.	TGTGCCAGCAGTTACTTGGACGAGCAGTACTTC	CASSYLDEQYF
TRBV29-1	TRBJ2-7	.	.	TGCAGCGTCGTTACAGGGCGCCACGAGCAGTACTTC	CSVVTGRHEQYF
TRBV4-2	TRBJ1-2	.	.	TGTGCCAGCAGCCAAGATCATGGCTATGGCTACACCTTC	CASSQDHGYGYTF
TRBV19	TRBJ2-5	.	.	TGTGCCAGTAGTCCTGGCGCACGAAGGGCGACCCAGTACTTC	CASSPGARRATQYF